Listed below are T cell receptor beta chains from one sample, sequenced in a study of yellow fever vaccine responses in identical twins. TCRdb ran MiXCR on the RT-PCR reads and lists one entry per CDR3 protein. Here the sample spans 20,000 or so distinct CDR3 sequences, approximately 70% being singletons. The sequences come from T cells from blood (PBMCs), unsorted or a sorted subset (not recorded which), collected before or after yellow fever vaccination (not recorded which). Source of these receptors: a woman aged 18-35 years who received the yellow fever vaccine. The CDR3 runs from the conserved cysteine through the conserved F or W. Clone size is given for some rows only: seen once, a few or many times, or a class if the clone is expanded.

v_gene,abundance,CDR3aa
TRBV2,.,CASNADSGTAFF
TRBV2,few,CASRSPAGQYF
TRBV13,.,CASAGRSAVNQPQHF
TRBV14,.,CASSQGPVAGYGYTF
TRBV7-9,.,CASSPLSGSRIGFYGYTF
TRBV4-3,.,CASSLGTTYSYEQYF
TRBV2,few,CASSEAVGGNTEAFF
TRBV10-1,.,CASSESVLVSNEQFF
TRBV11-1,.,CASSSPEQFF
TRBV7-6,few,CASSRTSGSMNEQFF
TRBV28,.,CASRGLSSYEQYF
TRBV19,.,CASKSGEYNEQFF
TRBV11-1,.,CASSSSSRGGGYTF
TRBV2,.,CASSATVVNTEAFF
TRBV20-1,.,CSARRDRNYGYTF
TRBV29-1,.,CSVGSYNEQFF
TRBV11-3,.,CASSVRLAGVWNEQFF
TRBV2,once,CASRGQGSEQFF
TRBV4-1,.,CASSSGQGYGYTF
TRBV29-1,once,CSVGGGQTNYGYTF
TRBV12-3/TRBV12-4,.,CASSFGGGVLEAFF
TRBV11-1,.,CASSIIARPEYDEQFF
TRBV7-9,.,CASSQGDGNQPQHF
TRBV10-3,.,CATKDRDRGTDTQYF
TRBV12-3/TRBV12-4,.,CASSPLRGDSPLHF
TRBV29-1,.,CSAQRGDGYTF
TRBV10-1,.,CASSERLAGSNNEQFF
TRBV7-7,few,CASSLNSGGVGETQYF
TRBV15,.,CATSIGRATGYGYTF
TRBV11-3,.,CASSLWAGSQPQHF
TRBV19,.,CASSSWGQEKETQYF
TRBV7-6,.,CASSPEAANTEAFF
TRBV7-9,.,CASSIGQGGYTF
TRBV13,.,CASTTRGRSYEQYF
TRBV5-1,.,CASSSRGLAGGSTDTQYF
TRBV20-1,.,CSARDNYEQYF
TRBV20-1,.,CSARSGDNQPQHF
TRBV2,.,CASSAEQGNQPQHF
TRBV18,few,CASSSQQGATDTQYF
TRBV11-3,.,CASSTGVVEQFF
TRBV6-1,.,CASSGADNQPQHF
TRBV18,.,CASSPWTSGASRETQYF
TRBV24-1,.,CATRGDNYEQYF
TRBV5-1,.,CASSPGQGAVYNEQFF
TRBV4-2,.,CASSKSPGPSSVETQYF
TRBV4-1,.,CASSLQINSGVEQFF
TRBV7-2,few,CASSSDTYEQYF
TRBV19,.,CASSISAGQGSYEQYF
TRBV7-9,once,CASSPPGSSGGEETQYF
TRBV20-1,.,CSARSPRQGGHEQYF
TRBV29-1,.,CSVEPRDCGYTF
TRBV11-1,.,CASSRGGELEEQFF
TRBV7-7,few,CASSLGRETQYF
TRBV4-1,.,CASGTGYRTDTQYF